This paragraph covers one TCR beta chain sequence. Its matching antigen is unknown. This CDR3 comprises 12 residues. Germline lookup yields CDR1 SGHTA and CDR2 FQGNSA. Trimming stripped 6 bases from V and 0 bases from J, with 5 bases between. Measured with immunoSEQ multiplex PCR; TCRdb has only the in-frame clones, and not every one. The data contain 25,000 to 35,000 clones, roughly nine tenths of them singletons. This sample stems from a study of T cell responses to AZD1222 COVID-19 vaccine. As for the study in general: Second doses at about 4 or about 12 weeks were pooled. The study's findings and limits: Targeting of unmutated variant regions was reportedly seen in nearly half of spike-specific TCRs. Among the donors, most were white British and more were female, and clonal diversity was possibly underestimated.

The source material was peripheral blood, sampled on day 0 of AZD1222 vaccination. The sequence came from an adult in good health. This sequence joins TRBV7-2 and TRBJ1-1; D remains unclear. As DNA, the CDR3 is TGTGCCAGCAGGAGGGTGAACACTGAAGCTTTCTTT. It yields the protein CASRRVNTEAFF.